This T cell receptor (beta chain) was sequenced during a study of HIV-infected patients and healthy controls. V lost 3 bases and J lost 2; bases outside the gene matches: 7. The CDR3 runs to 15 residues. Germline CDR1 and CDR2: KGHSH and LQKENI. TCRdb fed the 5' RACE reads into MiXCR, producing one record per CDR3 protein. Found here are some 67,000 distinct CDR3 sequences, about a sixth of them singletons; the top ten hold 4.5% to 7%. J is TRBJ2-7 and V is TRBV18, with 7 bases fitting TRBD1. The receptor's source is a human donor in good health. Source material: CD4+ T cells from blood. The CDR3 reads CASSPDRVGAYEQYF. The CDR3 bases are TGTGCCAGCTCACCCGACAGGGTGGGAGCCTACGAGCAGTACTTC.